This TCR beta chain was observed in a study of CD8 T cells in ankylosing spondylitis. Findings and limits, study-wide: Made up of roughly 8 highly homologous variants, a TCR beta motif appeared characteristic of ankylosing spondylitis blood. Disease-linked clones reportedly concentrated significantly in matched ankylosing spondylitis synovial fluid.

This clonotype was counted ten times or more. The antigen is undetermined. In germline, CDR1 is ENHRY, CDR2 SYGVKD. J lost 7 bases, V lost 6 bases, and 5 bases had no gene match. The CDR3 loop spans 14 amino acids. Quantitative 5'-RACE with molecular barcodes generated TCR beta libraries. TCRdb reprocessed the 5' RACE reads with MiXCR, giving one entry per CDR3 protein. The sample consists of 25,000 to 40,000 distinct CDR3 sequences, about 7.8% of them appearing once. The sequenced material came from blood, either unsorted or a sorted T cell fraction (not recorded which). The sequence was collected from a male donor with ankylosing spondylitis or in good health (not recorded which). The chain has TRBV10-3 and TRBJ2-1, with 11 bases lining up with TRBD2. CDR3: CAIRTSGMGNEQFF. CDR3 coding DNA: TGTGCCATCAGGACTAGCGGGATGGGGAATGAGCAGTTCTTC.